Presented here are 11 T cell receptor beta chains from one specimen sequenced in a study of blood T cell repertoires in COVID-19. Assay used: immunoSEQ multiplex PCR; TCRdb lists only in-frame clones, some missing. The sample lists 100,000 to 110,000 clones, about 84% occurring once. Sequencing was done on a sample of peripheral blood. All receptors derive from a human donor in a cohort sampled during active COVID-19.

This clone came up once. This chain joins TRBV6-2 or TRBV6-3 and TRBJ2-7; D is possibly TRBD1 (6 bases). Trimming removed 4 bases at V and 0 bases at J, with 7 bases between. Germline CDR1 is MNHEY and CDR2 is SVGEGT. The CDR3 is 13 residues long. CDR3 nucleotide sequence: TGTGCCAGCAGTTCGACAGGCTCCTACGAGCAGTACTTC. Its translation is CASSSTGSYEQYF.

The CDR3 nucleotides read TGCGCCAGCAGCCCCGGACTAGCGACTTACAATGAGCAGTTCTTC. Amino acids: CASSPGLATYNEQFF. The rearrangement uses TRBV5-1 and TRBJ2-1; 9 positions match TRBD2. The CDR3 is made up of 15 amino acids. V lost 4 bases, J lost 4 bases, and 6 bases stayed unmatched. CDR1 and CDR2 from the germline V gene are SGHRS and YFSETQ.

J is TRBJ2-1 and V is TRBV6-1; 9 bases map to TRBD1. The germline gives CDR1 MNHNS, CDR2 SASEGT. This CDR3 spans 17 amino acids. Trimming removed 3 bases from V and 4 bases from J; junction bases left unmatched: 10. Written as DNA, the CDR3 is TGTGCCAGCAGTGATTCAGGACAGGGGATTGGTTACAATGAGCAGTTCTTC. Protein sequence: CASSDSGQGIGYNEQFF.

J is TRBJ1-2 and V is TRBV6-5; D uncertain. Deletions cut 3 bases from V and 1 base from J, with 9 bases between. CDR1 and CDR2 (germline): MNHEY, SVGAGI. The CDR3 length is 14 residues. The CDR3 is CASSYIHVNYGYTF. In nucleotides, the CDR3 is TGTGCCAGCAGTTATATACATGTTAACTATGGCTACACCTTC.

The genes are TRBV5-1 and TRBJ2-2; TRBD1 aligns across 8 bases. The CDR3 is 17 amino acids. Germline CDR1 reads SGHRS; CDR2 reads YFSETQ. Trimming at V came to 7 bases and at J to 3 bases, leaving 14 bases not matched to a gene. The chain's CDR3 is CASRILPRGRDTGELFF. The CDR3 coding sequence is TGCGCCAGCCGAATCCTACCCAGGGGGCGAGACACCGGGGAGCTGTTTTTT. The whole variable domain, remainder taken from reference TRBV5-1 and TRBJ2-2, is KAGVTQTPRYLIKTRGQQVTLSCSPISGHRSVSWYQQTPGQGLQFLFEYFSETQRNKGNFPGRFSGRQFSNSRSEMNVSTLELGDSALYLCASRILPRGRDTGELFFGEGSRLTVL.

The CDR3 region is CASSPKTGVGDQPQHF. The CDR3 DNA sequence: TGTGCCAGCTCCCCTAAGACAGGGGTCGGGGATCAGCCCCAGCATTTT. The chain links TRBV18 to TRBJ1-5, with 8 bases identical to TRBD1. This CDR3 region has 16 residues. Germline-derived CDR1 and CDR2 are KGHSH and LQKENI. After removal of 6 bases from V and 5 bases from J, the junction contained 12 bases not matched to a gene.

For the CDR3, the DNA is TGCGCCAGCAGCTTGGCCGGCAGGCCCTACGAGCAGTACTTC. It specifies CASSLAGRPYEQYF. This chain connects TRBV5-1 to TRBJ2-7; D is undetermined. The CDR3 covers 14 residues. V shed 0 bases and J shed 2 bases, with 9 bases lying between them. Germline V gives CDR1 SGHRS, CDR2 YFSETQ. Based on the CDR3 plus reference TRBV5-1 and TRBJ2-7, the full variable domain is KAGVTQTPRYLIKTRGQQVTLSCSPISGHRSVSWYQQTPGQGLQFLFEYFSETQRNKGNFPGRFSGRQFSNSRSEMNVSTLELGDSALYLCASSLAGRPYEQYFGPGTRLTVT.

The chain carries TRBV5-1 and TRBJ2-1, with 7 bases lining up with TRBD1. The V segment lost 4 bases and the J segment 8 bases; nucleotides outside the gene matches: 6. This CDR3 has 13 amino acids. Germline loops: CDR1 SGHRS, CDR2 YFSETQ. This chain's CDR3 is CASSQTGKDEQFF. In nucleotides, the CDR3 is TGCGCCAGCAGCCAGACAGGGAAGGATGAGCAGTTCTTC.

The chain is built from TRBV10-3 and TRBJ1-1; D perhaps matches TRBD1 (5 bases). The V gene lost 3 bases and the J gene lost 1 base, with 12 bases spanning the gap. Germline V gene lookup returns CDR1 ENHRY and CDR2 SYGVKD. The CDR3 totals 15 residues. The CDR3 spells CAISDLSGGNTEAFF. In DNA, the CDR3 is TGTGCCATCAGTGACCTCTCGGGGGGGAACACTGAAGCTTTCTTT.

This clone was seen just once. The chain employs TRBV9 and TRBJ2-2; 10 bases agree with TRBD1. Germline assignment: CDR1 SGDLS and CDR2 YYNGEE. This CDR3 comprises 15 residues. V shed 3 bases and J 6 bases; nucleotides not matched to a gene: 5. This CDR3 is CASSAGTGVPGELFF. DNA of the CDR3: TGTGCCAGCAGCGCCGGGACAGGGGTGCCCGGGGAGCTGTTTTTT.

This clone was seen just once. The chain links TRBV5-1 to TRBJ1-1; D may be TRBD1 (5 bases). CDR3 length equals 15 residues. V lost 0 bases, J lost 2 bases, and 11 bases lay in between. CDR1 SGHRS and CDR2 YFSETQ come from the germline V gene. The CDR3 DNA reads as TGCGCCAGCAGCTTGGACGCCAGGGTAAACACTGAAGCTTTCTTT. Translation: CASSLDARVNTEAFF. Full variable domain (rest looked up from reference TRBV5-1 and TRBJ1-1): KAGVTQTPRYLIKTRGQQVTLSCSPISGHRSVSWYQQTPGQGLQFLFEYFSETQRNKGNFPGRFSGRQFSNSRSEMNVSTLELGDSALYLCASSLDARVNTEAFFGQGTRLTVV.